Following are 31 T cell receptor beta chains from one sample sequenced in a study of T cells expressing NK-cell markers. TCRdb re-called the 5' RACE reads; one entry per CDR3 protein, DNA not given. This table holds about 460,000 distinct CDR3 sequences. The sequenced sample was blood T cells: a sorted CD56 or NKG2C T cell subset, CD4+ or CD8+ T cells, or bulk PBMC T cells (not recorded which). The receptors originated from a woman in her fifties or sixties in good health.

The chain recombines TRBV6-5 with TRBJ1-1. CDR3 length: 14 amino acids. CDR1 MNHEY and CDR2 SVGAGI come from the germline V gene. The CDR3 spells CASSYSSIVFEAFF.

The chain recombines TRBV5-1 with TRBJ2-1. Germline V lookup: CDR1 SGHRS, CDR2 YFSETQ. The CDR3 runs to 16 residues. CDR3 region: CASSLRVWESYNEQFF.

The rearrangement joins TRBV7-9 to TRBJ2-1; the TCRdb call, TRBD1, lacks DNA for checking. This CDR3 comprises 16 residues. The germline V gene encodes CDR1 SEHNR and CDR2 FQNEAQ (reference sequence). The CDR3 here is CASSGGGTGAYNEQFF.

The V and J genes are TRBV19 and TRBJ2-5. Germline V gives CDR1 LNHDA, CDR2 SQIVND (reference sequence). The CDR3 has 14 residues. The CDR3 is CASSIHITQETQYF. Looking up the rest from reference TRBV19 and TRBJ2-5 gives the full variable domain: DGGITQSPKYLFRKEGQNVTLSCEQNLNHDAMYWYRQDPGQGLRLIYYSQIVNDFQKGDIAEGYSVSREKKESFPLTVTSAQKNPTAFYLCASSIHITQETQYFGPGTRLLVL.

The chain recombines TRBV29-1 with TRBJ2-1; checking the TCRdb D call of TRBD2 is not possible without DNA. The CDR3 extends over 15 amino acids. Germline V lookup: CDR1 SQVTM, CDR2 ANQGSEA. The CDR3: CSVVKAGGGGNEQFF.

V is TRBV7-2 and J is TRBJ2-7. Germline V gives CDR1 SGHTA, CDR2 FQGNSA. The CDR3 length is 12 residues. The CDR3 sequence is CASSVLIYEQYF. Full variable domain (outside the CDR3, taken from reference TRBV7-2 and TRBJ2-7): GAGVSQSPSNKVTEKGKDVELRCDPISGHTALYWYRQSLGQGLEFLIYFQGNSAPDKSGLPSDRFSAERTGGSVSTLTIQRTQQEDSAVYLCASSVLIYEQYFGPGTRLTVT.

The chain joins TRBV4-2 to TRBJ2-1; the D call from TCRdb, TRBD1, cannot be confirmed without DNA. The CDR3 runs 15 residues. Germline values: CDR1 LGHNA, CDR2 YNFKEQ. The CDR3 is CASSPGQDIYNEQFF.

The chain joins TRBV2 to TRBJ2-5; TCRdb's D gene call, TRBD2, goes unchecked for lack of DNA. CDR1 and CDR2 (germline): SNHLY, FYNNEI. This CDR3 comprises 14 residues. CDR3: CASSNQRGLATQYF. The full variable domain, with the rest looked up from reference TRBV2 and TRBJ2-5, is EPEVTQTPSHQVTQMGQEVILRCVPISNHLYFYWYRQILGQKVEFLVSFYNNEISEKSEIFDDQFSVERPDGSNFTLKIRSTKLEDSAMYFCASSNQRGLATQYFGPGTRLLVL.

The chain carries TRBV4-1 and TRBJ2-6; the TCRdb call, TRBD1, lacks DNA for checking. The CDR3 runs 16 residues. In germline, CDR1 is MGHRA, CDR2 YSYEKL. CDR3 protein: CASSQDPGTGANVLTF.

The chain joins TRBV4-1 to TRBJ1-2; TCRdb's assignment of TRBD1 cannot be checked, as there is no DNA. This CDR3 is 16 amino acids long. CDR1 is MGHRA, CDR2 YSYEKL, per germline. CDR3 sequence reads: CASSQDGAGGIRGYTF.

CDR3: CASSPRGSGRYEQYF. The chain is built from TRBV9 and TRBJ2-7; TCRdb proposes TRBD2, but this gene call is untestable without DNA. The CDR3 has 15 residues. From germline, CDR1 is SGDLS and CDR2 YYNGEE.

CDR3 sequence: CASSQEGQRYGYTF. The gene calls are TRBV3-1 and TRBJ1-2; TCRdb's D gene call, TRBD1, goes unchecked for lack of DNA. The CDR3 loop spans 14 amino acids. Germline assignment: CDR1 LGHDT and CDR2 YNNKEL (reference sequence).

This chain joins TRBV12-3 or TRBV12-4 and TRBJ1-5; absent DNA, TCRdb's TRBD1 call cannot be checked. The CDR3 has 17 residues. The CDR3 spells CASSLVKGLGVDKPQHF.

The chain joins TRBV5-5 to TRBJ2-5; with no DNA, the TCRdb D assignment of TRBD2 cannot be verified. Germline loops: CDR1 SGHKS, CDR2 YYEKEE (reference sequence). The CDR3 is 17 residues long. The CDR3 loop is CASSLVGLAGVWETQYF.

The V and J genes are TRBV7-9 and TRBJ2-4; the TCRdb call, TRBD2, lacks DNA for checking. The CDR3 is 19 residues long. Germline assignment: CDR1 SEHNR and CDR2 FQNEAQ (reference sequence). CDR3 residues: CASSPLGLAGERGSNIQYF.

The chain has TRBV5-6 and TRBJ2-2; TCRdb calls TRBD1, which cannot be checked without DNA. Germline-derived CDR1 and CDR2 are SGHDT and YYEEEE. This CDR3 spans 15 amino acids. The CDR3 loop reads CASNVQGSGTGELFF.

J is TRBJ2-3 and V is TRBV11-2; without DNA, the TCRdb call of TRBD2 cannot be checked. Germline V gene lookup returns CDR1 SGHAT and CDR2 FQNNGV. CDR3 length equals 14 residues. CDR3 region: CASRASGRTDTQYF.

The V call is TRBV5-5, the J call TRBJ2-1; TCRdb names TRBD2, which stays unverified in the absence of DNA. The CDR3 extends over 15 amino acids. Germline assignment: CDR1 SGHKS and CDR2 YYEKEE (reference sequence). The CDR3 is CASSLGRTSGDEQFF.

The chain carries TRBV9 and TRBJ2-1; the TCRdb D gene call, TRBD2, has no DNA to confirm it. The CDR3 extends over 17 amino acids. Germline V gene data show CDR1 as SGDLS and CDR2 as YYNGEE. CDR3: CASSVGGDGTRDNEQFF. Full variable domain (outside the CDR3, taken from reference TRBV9 and TRBJ2-1): DSGVTQTPKHLITATGQRVTLRCSPRSGDLSVYWYQQSLDQGLQFLIQYYNGEERAKGNILERFSAQQFPDLHSELNLSSLELGDSALYFCASSVGGDGTRDNEQFFGPGTRLTVL.

V and J are TRBV4-1 and TRBJ2-6; the D gene TCRdb calls, TRBD2, cannot be checked with no DNA. CDR1 is MGHRA and CDR2 is YSYEKL in the germline V gene. The CDR3 runs 20 residues. The CDR3 protein is CASSQLGLAGVGSGANVLTF.

The chain uses TRBV7-8 and TRBJ2-1; TCRdb designates TRBD2, a call that cannot be tested without DNA. CDR3 length: 15 amino acids. From germline, CDR1 is SGHVS and CDR2 FQNEAQ. The CDR3 reads CASTSLGGEGNEQFF.

This chain connects TRBV19 to TRBJ2-1; as DNA is missing, the TRBD2 call by TCRdb cannot be tested. The V gene's germline CDR1 is LNHDA and CDR2 SQIVND (reference sequence). The CDR3 sequence is 16 residues long. CDR3 in amino acids: CASSIVAGGSPNEQFF. Filled out from reference TRBV19 and TRBJ2-1, the complete variable domain reads DGGITQSPKYLFRKEGQNVTLSCEQNLNHDAMYWYRQDPGQGLRLIYYSQIVNDFQKGDIAEGYSVSREKKESFPLTVTSAQKNPTAFYLCASSIVAGGSPNEQFFGPGTRLTVL.

The gene calls are TRBV5-6 and TRBJ2-5; the D call from TCRdb, TRBD1, cannot be confirmed without DNA. Germline loops: CDR1 SGHDT, CDR2 YYEEEE. The CDR3 is 13 residues long. This CDR3 reads CAFSGGGEETQYF.

The chain couples TRBV7-2 to TRBJ2-3; TCRdb reports TRBD2, a call that lacks DNA to check it against. CDR1 SGHTA and CDR2 FQGNSA come from the germline V gene. The length of the CDR3 is 13 residues. The CDR3 protein is CASSMGLADTQYF.

This rearrangement joins TRBV27 to TRBJ1-1; without DNA, the TCRdb call of TRBD1 cannot be checked. This CDR3 contains 16 residues. Looked up from germline, CDR1 is MNHEY and CDR2 is SMNVEV (reference sequence). The CDR3 loop reads CASSFRGDGLNTEAFF.

The chain uses TRBV10-3 and TRBJ1-1; the D call from TCRdb, TRBD1, cannot be confirmed without DNA. Germline V CDR1 and CDR2: ENHRY, SYGVKD. This CDR3 region has 13 residues. The chain's CDR3 is CAISVDSLSEAFF.

The chain is built from TRBV5-5 and TRBJ1-1; TCRdb's D call, TRBD1, is unchecked because there is no DNA. The CDR3 covers 14 residues. Germline V gene sequence: CDR1 SGHKS, CDR2 YYEKEE (reference sequence). The CDR3 sequence: CASSSRDANTEAFF.

The chain recombines TRBV20-1 with TRBJ2-3; with no DNA, the TCRdb D assignment of TRBD1 cannot be verified. This CDR3 has 16 amino acids. Germline loops: CDR1 DFQATT, CDR2 SNEGSKA (reference sequence). The CDR3 protein is CSARLWGRTSTDTQYF.

This chain joins TRBV10-2 and TRBJ2-2; TCRdb names TRBD1, which stays unverified in the absence of DNA. Germline-derived CDR1 and CDR2 are WSHSY and SAAADI. The CDR3 loop spans 18 amino acids. CDR3 loop: CASSAVHRGRSATGELFF.

The chain uses TRBV21-1 and TRBJ2-4. TRBV21-1 is a pseudogene segment. The length of the CDR3 is 16 residues. The CDR3 protein is CASSKRSCLAKNIQYF.

This sequence joins TRBV14 and TRBJ1-1; the D call of TRBD1 rests on TCRdb alone, since no DNA is present to check it. There are 15 residues in the CDR3. Germline V gene lookup returns CDR1 SGHDN and CDR2 FVKESK. This CDR3 is CASSHKTPFGTEAFF.